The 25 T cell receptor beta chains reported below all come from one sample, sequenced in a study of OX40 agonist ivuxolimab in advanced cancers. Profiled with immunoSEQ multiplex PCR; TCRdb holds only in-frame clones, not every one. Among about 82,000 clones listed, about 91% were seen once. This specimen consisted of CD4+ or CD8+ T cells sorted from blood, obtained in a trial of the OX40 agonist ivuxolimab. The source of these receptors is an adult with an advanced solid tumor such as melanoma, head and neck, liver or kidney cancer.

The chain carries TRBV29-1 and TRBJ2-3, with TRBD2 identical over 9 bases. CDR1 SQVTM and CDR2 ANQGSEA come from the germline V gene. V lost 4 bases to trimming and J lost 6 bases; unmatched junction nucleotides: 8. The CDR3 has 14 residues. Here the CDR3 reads CSVVIGLAFDTQYF. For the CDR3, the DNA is TGCAGCGTTGTAATAGGACTAGCGTTTGATACGCAGTATTTT.

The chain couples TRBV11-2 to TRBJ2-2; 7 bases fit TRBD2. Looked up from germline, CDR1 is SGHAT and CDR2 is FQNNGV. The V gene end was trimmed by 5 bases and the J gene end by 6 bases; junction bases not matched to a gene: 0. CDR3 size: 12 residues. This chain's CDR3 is CASSLAAGELFF. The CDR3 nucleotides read TGTGCCAGCAGCCTAGCGGCCGGGGAGCTGTTTTTT. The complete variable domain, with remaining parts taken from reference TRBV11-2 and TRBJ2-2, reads EAGVAQSPRYKIIEKRQSVAFWCNPISGHATLYWYQQILGQGPKLLIQFQNNGVVDDSQLPKDRFSAERLKGVDSTLKIQPAKLEDSAVYLCASSLAAGELFFGEGSRLTVL.

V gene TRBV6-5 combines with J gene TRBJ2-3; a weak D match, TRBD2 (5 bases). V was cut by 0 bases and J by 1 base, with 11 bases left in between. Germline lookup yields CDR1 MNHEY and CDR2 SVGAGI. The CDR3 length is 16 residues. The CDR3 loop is CASSYSFDYRTDTQYF. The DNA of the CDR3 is TGTGCCAGCAGTTACTCGTTTGACTACCGCACAGATACGCAGTATTTT.

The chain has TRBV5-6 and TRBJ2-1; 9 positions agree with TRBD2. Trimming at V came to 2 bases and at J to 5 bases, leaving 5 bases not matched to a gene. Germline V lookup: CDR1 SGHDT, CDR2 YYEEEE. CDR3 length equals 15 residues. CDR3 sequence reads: CASSFGSGRNNEQFF. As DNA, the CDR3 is TGTGCCAGCAGCTTCGGGAGCGGGAGGAACAATGAGCAGTTCTTC. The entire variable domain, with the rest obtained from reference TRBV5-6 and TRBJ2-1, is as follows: DAGVTQSPTHLIKTRGQQVTLRCSPKSGHDTVSWYQQALGQGPQFIFQYYEEEERQRGNFPDRFSGHQFPNYSSELNVNALLLGDSALYLCASSFGSGRNNEQFFGPGTRLTVL.

The chain's CDR3 is CASTSGEASYEQYF. The CDR3 DNA follows: TGTGCCAGCACGAGTGGGGAGGCGTCCTACGAGCAGTACTTC. V gene TRBV11-2 combines with J gene TRBJ2-7; maybe TRBD2 (6 bases). The CDR3 loop spans 14 amino acids. The germline CDR1 and CDR2 sequences are SGHAT and FQNNGV. V was clipped by 7 bases and J by 1 base, with 14 bases between them.

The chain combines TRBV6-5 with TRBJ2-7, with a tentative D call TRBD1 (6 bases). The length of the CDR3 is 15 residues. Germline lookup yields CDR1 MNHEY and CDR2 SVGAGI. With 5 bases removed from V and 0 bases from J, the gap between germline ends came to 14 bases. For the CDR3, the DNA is TGTGCCAGCAGTCGGACAGCCCTGAGCTCCTACGAGCAGTACTTC. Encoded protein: CASSRTALSSYEQYF.

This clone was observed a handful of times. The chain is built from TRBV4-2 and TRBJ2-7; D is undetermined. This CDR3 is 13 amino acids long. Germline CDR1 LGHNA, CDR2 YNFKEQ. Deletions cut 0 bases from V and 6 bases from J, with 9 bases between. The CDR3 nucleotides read TGTGCCAGCAGCCAAGAGGCTAGTAGCGAGCAGTACTTC. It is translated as CASSQEASSEQYF.

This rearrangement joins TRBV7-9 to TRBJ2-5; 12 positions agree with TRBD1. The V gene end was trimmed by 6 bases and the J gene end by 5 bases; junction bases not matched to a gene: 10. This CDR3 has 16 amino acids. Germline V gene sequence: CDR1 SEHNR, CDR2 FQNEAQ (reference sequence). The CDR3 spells CASSSTGTGGAETQYF. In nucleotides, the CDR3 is TGTGCCAGCAGTTCAACCGGGACAGGGGGCGCGGAGACCCAGTACTTC. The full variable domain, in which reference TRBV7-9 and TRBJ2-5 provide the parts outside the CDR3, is DTGVSQNPRHKITKRGQNVTFRCDPISEHNRLYWYRQTLGQGPEFLTYFQNEAQLEKSRLLSDRFSAERPKGSFSTLEIQRTEQGDSAMYLCASSSTGTGGAETQYFGPGTRLLVL.

The CDR3 nucleotides read TGCGCCAGCAGCTTTGCTAGCGGCTCGGACGAGCAGTACTTC. Its protein product is CASSFASGSDEQYF. The gene calls are TRBV5-1 and TRBJ2-7, with TRBD2 matching 7 bases. CDR1 SGHRS and CDR2 YFSETQ come from the germline V gene. The CDR3 totals 14 residues. V lost 2 bases and J lost 5; bases outside the gene matches: 7.

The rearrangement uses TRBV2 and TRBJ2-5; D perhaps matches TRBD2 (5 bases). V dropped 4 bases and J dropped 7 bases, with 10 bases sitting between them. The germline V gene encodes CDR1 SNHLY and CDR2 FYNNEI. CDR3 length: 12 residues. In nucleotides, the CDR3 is TGTGCCAGCAGTGCCCGCCGGGGGACCCAGTACTTC. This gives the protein CASSARRGTQYF.

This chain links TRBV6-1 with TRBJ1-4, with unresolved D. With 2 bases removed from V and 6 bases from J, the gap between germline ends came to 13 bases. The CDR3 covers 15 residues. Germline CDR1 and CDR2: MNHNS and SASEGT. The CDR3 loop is CASSEPTGRDEKLFF. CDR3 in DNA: TGTGCCAGCAGTGAACCAACTGGGCGGGATGAAAAACTGTTTTTT.

The CDR3 DNA follows: TGTGCCTGGAGTGTGGGAGGGACACGCAATGAGCAGTTCTTC. Translation gives CAWSVGGTRNEQFF. The V and J genes are TRBV30 and TRBJ2-1; D possibly corresponds to TRBD2 (7 bases). Germline V gene data show CDR1 as GTSNPN and CDR2 as SVGIG (reference sequence). The CDR3 contains 14 residues. The germline V and J ends were trimmed by 0 bases and 6 bases, with 12 bases remaining between them.

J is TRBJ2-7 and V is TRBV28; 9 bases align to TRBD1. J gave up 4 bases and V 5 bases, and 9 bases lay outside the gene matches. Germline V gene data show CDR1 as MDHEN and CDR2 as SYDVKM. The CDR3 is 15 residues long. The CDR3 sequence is CASSPWDRVKYEQYF. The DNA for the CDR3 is TGTGCCAGCAGTCCTTGGGACAGGGTCAAATACGAGCAGTACTTC.

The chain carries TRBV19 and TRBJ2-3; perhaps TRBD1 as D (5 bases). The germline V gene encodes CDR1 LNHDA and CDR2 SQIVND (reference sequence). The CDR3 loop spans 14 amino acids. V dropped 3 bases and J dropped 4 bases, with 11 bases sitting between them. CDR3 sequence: CASSILGRADTQYF. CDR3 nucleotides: TGTGCCAGTAGTATCCTGGGCAGGGCAGATACGCAGTATTTT.

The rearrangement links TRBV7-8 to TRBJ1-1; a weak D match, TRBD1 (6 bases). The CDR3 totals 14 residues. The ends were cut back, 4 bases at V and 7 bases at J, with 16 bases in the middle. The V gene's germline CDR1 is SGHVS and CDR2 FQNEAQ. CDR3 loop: CASSSFQGPGEAFF. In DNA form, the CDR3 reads TGTGCCAGCAGCTCATTTCAGGGGCCGGGTGAAGCTTTCTTT.

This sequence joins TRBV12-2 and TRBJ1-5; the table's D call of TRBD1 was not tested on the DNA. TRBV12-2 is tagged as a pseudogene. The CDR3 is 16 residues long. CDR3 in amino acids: CASRLAGQGWRQPQHF. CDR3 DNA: TGTGCAAGTCGCTTGGCGGGACAGGGATGGCGACAGCCCCAGCATTTT.

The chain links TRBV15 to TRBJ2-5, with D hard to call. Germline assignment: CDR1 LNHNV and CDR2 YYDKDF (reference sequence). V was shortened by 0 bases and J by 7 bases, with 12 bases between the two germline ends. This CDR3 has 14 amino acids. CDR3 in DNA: TGTGCCACCAGCAGAGATCCCCTACCTGGGACCCAGTACTTC. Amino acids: CATSRDPLPGTQYF.

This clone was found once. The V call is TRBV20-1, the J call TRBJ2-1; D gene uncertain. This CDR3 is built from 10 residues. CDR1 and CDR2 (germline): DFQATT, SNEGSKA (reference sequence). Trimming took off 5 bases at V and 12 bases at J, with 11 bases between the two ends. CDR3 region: CSAPTTSQFF. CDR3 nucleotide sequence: TGCAGTGCTCCAACCACCTCGCAGTTCTTC.

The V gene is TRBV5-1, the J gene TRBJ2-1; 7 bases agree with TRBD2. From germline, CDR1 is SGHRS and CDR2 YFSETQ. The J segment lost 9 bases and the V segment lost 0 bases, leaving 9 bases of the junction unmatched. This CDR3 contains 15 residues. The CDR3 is CASSLEGGSWVEQFF. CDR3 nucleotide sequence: TGCGCCAGCAGCTTGGAAGGCGGGAGTTGGGTTGAGCAGTTCTTC.

The CDR3 DNA is TGTGCCAGCAGCGTAGTTAGTAGCGGGAACACCGGGGAGCTGTTTTTT. It encodes CASSVVSSGNTGELFF. The chain combines TRBV9 with TRBJ2-2; D is possibly TRBD2 (6 bases). Germline values: CDR1 SGDLS, CDR2 YYNGEE. The CDR3 covers 16 residues. Trimming cost V 0 bases and J 1 base, with 10 bases left between them.

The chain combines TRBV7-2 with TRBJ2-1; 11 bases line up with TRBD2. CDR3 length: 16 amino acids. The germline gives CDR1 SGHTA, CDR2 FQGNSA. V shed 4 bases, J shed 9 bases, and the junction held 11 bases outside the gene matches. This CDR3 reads CASSSHGTSGRGEQFF. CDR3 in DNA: TGTGCCAGCAGCTCACATGGAACTAGCGGGAGAGGTGAGCAGTTCTTC. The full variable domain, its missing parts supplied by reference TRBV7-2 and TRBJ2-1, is GAGVSQSPSNKVTEKGKDVELRCDPISGHTALYWYRQSLGQGLEFLIYFQGNSAPDKSGLPSDRFSAERTGGSVSTLTIQRTQQEDSAVYLCASSSHGTSGRGEQFFGPGTRLTVL.

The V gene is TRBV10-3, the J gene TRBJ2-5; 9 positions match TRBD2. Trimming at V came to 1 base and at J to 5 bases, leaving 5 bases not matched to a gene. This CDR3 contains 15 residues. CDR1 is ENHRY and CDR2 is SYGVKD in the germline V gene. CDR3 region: CAISELSGRLETQYF. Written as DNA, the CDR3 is TGTGCCATCAGTGAGTTAAGCGGGAGGCTGGAGACCCAGTACTTC.

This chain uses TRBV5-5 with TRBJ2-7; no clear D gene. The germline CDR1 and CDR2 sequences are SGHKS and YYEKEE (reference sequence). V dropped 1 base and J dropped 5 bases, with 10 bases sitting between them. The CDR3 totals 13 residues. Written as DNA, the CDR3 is TGTGCCAGCAGCTTGTGGCAGACGGACGAGCAGTACTTC. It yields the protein CASSLWQTDEQYF. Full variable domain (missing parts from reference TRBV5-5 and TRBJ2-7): DAGVTQSPTHLIKTRGQQVTLRCSPISGHKSVSWYQQVLGQGPQFIFQYYEKEERGRGNFPDRFSARQFPNYSSELNVNALLLGDSALYLCASSLWQTDEQYFGPGTRLTVT.

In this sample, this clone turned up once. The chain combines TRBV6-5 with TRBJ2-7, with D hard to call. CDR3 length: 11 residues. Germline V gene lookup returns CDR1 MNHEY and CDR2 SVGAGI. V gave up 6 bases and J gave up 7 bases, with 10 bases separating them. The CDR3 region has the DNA TGTGCCAGCAGCGACCCCGGGGAGCAGTACTTC. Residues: CASSDPGEQYF.

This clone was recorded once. In DNA form, the CDR3 reads TGTGCCAGCAGCTTAGGGAGTCCACATCAGCCCCAGCATTTT. Translation: CASSLGSPHQPQHF. This chain joins TRBV5-6 and TRBJ1-5; D is uncertain. The CDR3 has 14 residues. The germline V gene has CDR1 SGHDT and CDR2 YYEEEE. The germline V and J ends were trimmed by 2 bases and 5 bases, with 11 bases remaining between them.